This paragraph covers one T cell receptor (beta chain) sequence. Eligible hyperthyroidism cases comprised new diagnoses of under 2 months' duration in individuals aged 18 to 65. Trimming left V 5 bases short and J 4 bases short, with 17 bases between. CDR3 size: 14 residues. Germline CDR1 DFQATT, CDR2 SNEGSKA (reference sequence). Amplification from RNA transcripts yielded the TCR beta CDR3 regions. After a first-round RT-PCR with HTBI primers, a second-round multiplex PCR was run. Each CDR3 protein is one row after TCRdb ran MiXCR on the multiplex PCR reads. This sample has about 400,000 distinct CDR3 sequences, with under 25% found just once. This record belongs to a study of Graves' ophthalmopathy and Graves' hyperthyroidism.

The clonotype comes from a woman in her late teens or twenties with stable Graves' hyperthyroidism. Sequencing was done on a sample of peripheral blood. The chain is built from TRBV20-1 and TRBJ1-1; TRBD1 might be the D (6 bases). CDR3 residues: CSAPPGAHSTEAFF. The CDR3, as DNA: TGCAGTGCTCCCCCGGGGGCGCATAGCACTGAAGCTTTCTTT.